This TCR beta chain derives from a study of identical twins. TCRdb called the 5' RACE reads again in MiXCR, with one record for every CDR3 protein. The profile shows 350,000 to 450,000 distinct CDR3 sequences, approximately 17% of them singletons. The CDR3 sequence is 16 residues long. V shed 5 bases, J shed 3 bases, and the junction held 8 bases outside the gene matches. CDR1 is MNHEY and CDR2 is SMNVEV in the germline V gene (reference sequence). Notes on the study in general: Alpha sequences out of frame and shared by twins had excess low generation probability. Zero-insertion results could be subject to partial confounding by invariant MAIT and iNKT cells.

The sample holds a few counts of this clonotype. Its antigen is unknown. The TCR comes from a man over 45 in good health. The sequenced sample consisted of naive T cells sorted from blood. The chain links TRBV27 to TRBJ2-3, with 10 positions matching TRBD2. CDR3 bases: TGTGCCAGCAGTCCAAGCGGGAGGGGAGGGACAGATACGCAGTATTTT. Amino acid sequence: CASSPSGRGGTDTQYF.